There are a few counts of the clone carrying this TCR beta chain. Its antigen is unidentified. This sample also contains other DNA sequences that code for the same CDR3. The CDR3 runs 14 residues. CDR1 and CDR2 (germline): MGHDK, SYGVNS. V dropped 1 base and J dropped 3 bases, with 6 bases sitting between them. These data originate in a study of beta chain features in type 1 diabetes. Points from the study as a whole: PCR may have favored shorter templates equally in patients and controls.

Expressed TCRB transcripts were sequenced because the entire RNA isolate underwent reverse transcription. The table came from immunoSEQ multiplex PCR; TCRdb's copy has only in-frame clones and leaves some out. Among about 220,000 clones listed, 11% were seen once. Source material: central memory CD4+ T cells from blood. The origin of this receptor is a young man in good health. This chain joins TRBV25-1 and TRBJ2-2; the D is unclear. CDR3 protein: CASSESAYTGELFF. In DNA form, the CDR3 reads TGTGCCAGCAGTGAATCGGCGTACACCGGGGAGCTGTTTTTT.